This T cell receptor (beta chain) is from a study of T-cell reconstitution after alpha-beta-depleted transplantation in children. The CDR3 is 16 amino acids. The V gene's germline CDR1 is DFQATT and CDR2 SNEGSKA (reference sequence). V gave up 0 bases and J gave up 0 bases; unmatched junction bases: 7. A library of TCRbeta sequences, prepared with unique molecular identifiers, was generated. From the PCR reads, TCRdb called clonotypes with MiXCR, one entry per CDR3 protein. The repertoire holds a few hundred thousand distinct CDR3 sequences, with roughly 10% as singletons. This material consisted of PBMCs from the stem cell graft donor, taken from the stem cell graft. The TCR sequence derives from a human donor who donated a stem cell graft to a child with acute lymphoblastic leukemia. This sequence joins TRBV20-1 and TRBJ1-2; the match to TRBD1 covers 7 bases. CDR3 sequence: CSAREPGQRANYGYTF. The CDR3 DNA reads as TGCAGTGCTAGAGAGCCGGGACAGAGAGCTAACTATGGCTACACCTTC.